The 16 T cell receptor beta chains given below trace back to one sample, sequenced in a study of cytomegalovirus exposure and HLA in healthy donors (dated by TCRdb to 2016 to 2017). The receptor library was made with the immunoSEQ multiplex PCR assay. For the multiplex PCR, a mixture combining 60 forward primers for TCR Vbeta segments and 13 reverse primers for TCR Jbeta segments was used. In TCRdb, the immuneACCESS table is reduced to in-frame sequences with V and J assigned. These tables do not hold every clone; where another copy was compared, an unresolved V gene accounts for under half, and the others remain unexplained. Per the sample table, the count is fewer than 150,000 clones. 3.6% of the sample is held by the ten biggest clonotypes. The sample taken for sequencing was PBMCs. These receptor sequences come from a man younger than 30 in good health and CMV-seronegative.

As for this clone: A read error may account for a junction end that differs from germline. The chain is built from TRBV6-4 and TRBJ2-3; D is possibly TRBD2 (6 bases). The length of the CDR3 is 14 residues. Germline loops: CDR1 MRHNA, CDR2 SNTAGT. In DNA, the CDR3 is TGTGCCAGCAGTGAATCTACTAGCACAGATACGCGGTATTTT. It yields the protein CASSESTSTDTRYF.

The V call is TRBV15, the J call TRBJ2-2; TRBD2 agrees at 9 bases. V lost 3 bases, J lost 1 base, and 0 bases stayed unmatched. The CDR3 extends over 15 amino acids. The V gene's germline CDR1 is LNHNV and CDR2 YYDKDF (reference sequence). The CDR3 bases are TGTGCCACCAGCAGGACTAGCGGGAACACCGGGGAGCTGTTTTTT. Translating it yields CATSRTSGNTGELFF.

V and J are TRBV27 and TRBJ2-1; no firm D call. The CDR3 contains 12 residues. V lost 7 bases and J 3 bases, leaving 7 bases between the germline ends. CDR1 is MNHEY and CDR2 is SMNVEV in the germline V gene (reference sequence). The DNA of the CDR3 is TGTGCCAGCAACGGTGGCTACAATGAGCAGTTCTTC. Protein sequence: CASNGGYNEQFF.

This chain connects TRBV2 to TRBJ1-5; D remains unclear. From germline, CDR1 is SNHLY and CDR2 FYNNEI. Trimming stripped 8 bases from V and 3 bases from J, with 11 bases between. This CDR3 has 13 amino acids. The CDR3 region is CASRREFNQPQHF. Here the CDR3 DNA reads TGTGCCAGCCGTAGGGAGTTCAATCAGCCCCAGCATTTT.

With respect to this clone: This sample includes further DNA sequences coding for the same CDR3. The chain is built from TRBV6-1 and TRBJ2-2; tentatively, D is TRBD1 (6 bases). Germline CDR1 MNHNS, CDR2 SASEGT. Between the trimmed V and J ends, which lost 6 bases and 7 bases, there was a span of 18 bases. The CDR3 covers 15 residues. CDR3: CASRAWNRDNGELFF. The DNA of the CDR3 is TGTGCCAGCAGAGCTTGGAACAGGGACAACGGGGAGCTGTTTTTT.

The CDR3 DNA sequence: TGTGCCAGTAGTATCCTCGGACAGGGGGTAAGCAATCAGCCCCAGCATTTT. Encoded protein: CASSILGQGVSNQPQHF. The chain carries TRBV19 and TRBJ1-5; 10 nucleotides line up with TRBD1. Germline V CDR1 and CDR2: LNHDA, SQIVND (reference sequence). The junction had 6 bases not matched to a gene; V was cut back by 3 bases and J by 1 base. This CDR3 contains 17 residues.

CDR3 coding DNA: TGTGCCAGCAGCTTAGGGGCTAGCGGGGGTGGAGAGACCCAGTACTTC. This translates into CASSLGASGGGETQYF. The gene calls are TRBV7-6 and TRBJ2-5; TRBD2 aligns across 10 bases. V gave up 1 base and J gave up 4 bases; unmatched junction bases: 6. This CDR3 comprises 16 residues. Germline V lookup: CDR1 SGHVS, CDR2 FNYEAQ.

The chain has TRBV23-1 and TRBJ1-1; TRBD1 is a possible D gene (5 bases). TRBV23-1 is assigned to the ORF class and has an uncertain function. The CDR3 has 15 amino acids. Trimming cost V 6 bases and J 1 base, with 15 bases left between them. CDR3 residues: CASSTPRGGNTEAFF. CDR3 DNA sequence: TGCGCCAGCAGCACCCCCCGGGGGGGGAACACTGAAGCTTTCTTT.

This chain uses TRBV6-6 with TRBJ2-3; 9 nucleotides match TRBD2. This CDR3 is built from 15 residues. Germline CDR1 MNHNY, CDR2 SVGAGI (reference sequence). Trimming at V came to 6 bases and at J to 2 bases, leaving 6 bases not matched to a gene. DNA of the CDR3: TGTGCCAGCAGCGTTAGCGGGAGCGCCACAGATACGCAGTATTTT. Its translation: CASSVSGSATDTQYF.

The rearrangement uses TRBV14 and TRBJ2-1; D not resolved. CDR3 length equals 12 residues. Germline CDR1 SGHDN, CDR2 FVKESK. V dropped 4 bases and J dropped 7 bases, with 8 bases sitting between them. Here the CDR3 DNA reads TGTGCCAGCAGCCTCATAGAGAATGAGCAGTTCTTC. Translated: CASSLIENEQFF.

The CDR3 is CASSGYRAGSRPIEQFF. Written as DNA, the CDR3 is TGTGCCAGCAGCGGTTACAGGGCCGGTTCTCGGCCCATCGAGCAGTTCTTC. The rearrangement uses TRBV9 and TRBJ2-1; tentatively, D is TRBD1 (6 bases). This CDR3 comprises 17 residues. The V gene's germline CDR1 is SGDLS and CDR2 YYNGEE. V was clipped by 3 bases and J by 10 bases, with 26 bases between them.

The chain recombines TRBV5-4 with TRBJ1-3; 9 nucleotides line up with TRBD1. The germline V gene has CDR1 SGHNT and CDR2 YYREEE (reference sequence). This CDR3 has 15 residues. The V segment lost 4 bases and the J segment 3 bases; nucleotides outside the gene matches: 5. The CDR3: CASSPGQGFGNTIYF. CDR3 in DNA: TGTGCCAGCAGCCCCGGACAGGGGTTTGGAAACACCATATATTTT.

V gene TRBV7-6 combines with J gene TRBJ1-5, with 7 bases matching TRBD1. CDR3 length: 17 residues. In germline, CDR1 is SGHVS, CDR2 FNYEAQ. V was clipped by 1 base and J by 0 bases; unmatched bases: 6. The CDR3 here is CASSLGQGPYSNQPQHF. In nucleotides, the CDR3 is TGTGCCAGCAGCTTAGGACAGGGCCCTTATAGCAATCAGCCCCAGCATTTT.

V is TRBV19 and J is TRBJ2-2; TRBD1 is a possible D gene (7 bases). Looked up from germline, CDR1 is LNHDA and CDR2 is SQIVND (reference sequence). The CDR3 has 14 residues. V was shortened by 7 bases and J by 4 bases, with 13 bases between the two germline ends. CDR3 sequence (DNA): TGTGCCAGTACCATGCAGGGGGGCACCGGGGAGCTGTTTTTT. It encodes CASTMQGGTGELFF.

The CDR3 loop reads CASSSIGDTEAFF. CDR3 bases: TGTGCCAGCAGTTCGATCGGGGACACTGAAGCTTTCTTT. The chain combines TRBV5-4 with TRBJ1-1, with no clear D. Looked up from germline, CDR1 is SGHNT and CDR2 is YYREEE (reference sequence). The germline V and J ends were trimmed by 5 bases and 3 bases, with 11 bases remaining between them. There are 13 residues in the CDR3.

The V call is TRBV5-5, the J call TRBJ1-1; TRBD1 matches at 8 bases. Trimming took 4 bases from V and 7 from J; bases not matched to a gene: 6. The CDR3 loop spans 13 amino acids. Germline lookup yields CDR1 SGHKS and CDR2 YYEKEE (reference sequence). CDR3 bases: TGTGCCAGCAGCCCTCCGGGACAGGATGAAGCTTTCTTT. Its protein product is CASSPPGQDEAFF.